These T cell receptor beta chains were read from a single sample in a study of blood T cell repertoires in COVID-19. The method was immunoSEQ multiplex PCR; TCRdb's version includes in-frame clones alone and lacks a portion of them. The profile shows under 130,000 clones, less than 85% of them singletons. Sequences were obtained from peripheral blood. These receptor sequences come from a man between 65 and 85 years old with active or convalescent COVID-19. Both conserved end residues are part of each CDR3. The D gene is left open where the match is weak. For some rows the clone size is stated as once, few or many, or as a class when expanded; others skip it.

CDR3 DNA: TGCGCCAGCAGCCCTCAGGGGCAAGAGACCCAGTACTTC; CDR3 protein: CASSPQGQETQYF; D gene: NA; V gene: TRBV5-1; J gene: TRBJ2-5; clone size: NA
CDR3 DNA: TGTGCCAGCAGCAACCGGGACAGGGGGTTTGAGACCCAGTACTTC; CDR3 protein: CASSNRDRGFETQYF; D gene: TRBD1; V gene: TRBV5-6; J gene: TRBJ2-5; clone size: NA
CDR3 DNA: TGTGCCAGCAGCTCCCAGGGGGGATGGAACACTGAAGCTTTCTTT; CDR3 protein: CASSSQGGWNTEAFF; D gene: TRBD1; V gene: TRBV7-9; J gene: TRBJ1-1; clone size: NA
CDR3 DNA: TGTGCCAGCAGCTTTACAGCGGGAATTGGGAATGAGCAGTTCTTC; CDR3 protein: CASSFTAGIGNEQFF; D gene: TRBD2; V gene: TRBV9; J gene: TRBJ2-1; clone size: once
CDR3 DNA: TGTGCCAGCAGCCAAGACGAGGGCAGGAACACTGAAGCTTTCTTT; CDR3 protein: CASSQDEGRNTEAFF; D gene: NA; V gene: TRBV14; J gene: TRBJ1-1; clone size: few
CDR3 DNA: TGTGCCAGCAGTGAAGTAGGAGGGGAACTTGCTGGAAACACCATATATTTT; CDR3 protein: CASSEVGGELAGNTIYF; D gene: NA; V gene: TRBV6-1; J gene: TRBJ1-3; clone size: NA
CDR3 DNA: TGTGCCAGCAGTATACCCGGACTAGCGGGGACAAAAACGCAGTATTTT; CDR3 protein: CASSIPGLAGTKTQYF; D gene: TRBD2; V gene: TRBV3-1/TRBV3-2; J gene: TRBJ2-3; clone size: NA
CDR3 DNA: TGTGCCAGCAGCCCCGGGACAGGGGTTGAAAAACTGTTTTTT; CDR3 protein: CASSPGTGVEKLFF; D gene: TRBD1; V gene: TRBV7-9; J gene: TRBJ1-4; clone size: once
CDR3 DNA: TGTGCCAGCAGTTTCCTGCCGGGACAGGGCACAGATACGCAGTATTTT; CDR3 protein: CASSFLPGQGTDTQYF; D gene: TRBD1; V gene: TRBV6-5; J gene: TRBJ2-3; clone size: NA
CDR3 DNA: TGTGCCAGCAGTGAGGCCCCGAGGGAGTACTTC; CDR3 protein: CASSEAPREYF; D gene: NA; V gene: TRBV2; J gene: TRBJ2-7; clone size: NA
CDR3 DNA: TGCAGTGCGAGTGACAGGGGGCATAATGAAAAACTGTTTTTT; CDR3 protein: CSASDRGHNEKLFF; D gene: TRBD1; V gene: TRBV20-1; J gene: TRBJ1-4; clone size: few
CDR3 DNA: TGCGCCAGCAGCATAGGACAGATCCAAGAGACCCAGTACTTC; CDR3 protein: CASSIGQIQETQYF; D gene: NA; V gene: TRBV5-1; J gene: TRBJ2-5; clone size: NA
CDR3 DNA: TGCAGTGCTAGTTTTCTAGCGGGAGACGGTTACGAGCAGTACTTC; CDR3 protein: CSASFLAGDGYEQYF; D gene: TRBD2; V gene: TRBV20-1; J gene: TRBJ2-7; clone size: NA
CDR3 DNA: TGCGCCAGTACTCCTAGCGGGGGGGCCCTAGGTGAGCAGTTCTTC; CDR3 protein: CASTPSGGALGEQFF; D gene: TRBD2; V gene: TRBV5-1; J gene: TRBJ2-1; clone size: once
CDR3 DNA: TGTGCCGGGAGGGACGGAAACTATGGCTACACCTTC; CDR3 protein: CAGRDGNYGYTF; D gene: NA; V gene: TRBV6-5; J gene: TRBJ1-2; clone size: few
CDR3 DNA: TGTGCCAGCAGCTTAGGGGGGACTCCCCACGAGCAGTACTTC; CDR3 protein: CASSLGGTPHEQYF; D gene: NA; V gene: TRBV7-9; J gene: TRBJ2-7; clone size: many
CDR3 DNA: TGTGCCAGCAGTAGAGATAGCAATCAGCCCCAGCATTTT; CDR3 protein: CASSRDSNQPQHF; D gene: NA; V gene: TRBV28; J gene: TRBJ1-5; clone size: NA
CDR3 DNA: TGTGCCAGCAGCTTCGACAGGAATTCACCCCTCCACTTT; CDR3 protein: CASSFDRNSPLHF; D gene: NA; V gene: TRBV7-3; J gene: TRBJ1-6; clone size: NA
CDR3 DNA: TGTGCCAGCAGTTTTACGACAGGGGCGTACACTGAAGCTTTCTTT; CDR3 protein: CASSFTTGAYTEAFF; D gene: TRBD1; V gene: TRBV6-5; J gene: TRBJ1-1; clone size: NA
CDR3 DNA: TGTGCCAGCAGTGGCGACGGGGGAGGAACTGAAGCTTTCTTT; CDR3 protein: CASSGDGGGTEAFF; D gene: NA; V gene: TRBV6-4; J gene: TRBJ1-1; clone size: NA
CDR3 DNA: TGTGCCAGCAGTGAAGCGGACTACCGTAGCTCCTACGAGCAGTACTTC; CDR3 protein: CASSEADYRSSYEQYF; D gene: NA; V gene: TRBV6-1; J gene: TRBJ2-7; clone size: NA
CDR3 DNA: TGTGCCACCAGTGACCACGGGACTTCCCACAATGAGCAGTTCTTC; CDR3 protein: CATSDHGTSHNEQFF; D gene: NA; V gene: TRBV24-1; J gene: TRBJ2-1; clone size: NA
CDR3 DNA: TGCGCCAGCAGCACCTACCAAACAGGGAACACTGAAGCTTTCTTT; CDR3 protein: CASSTYQTGNTEAFF; D gene: NA; V gene: TRBV5-1; J gene: TRBJ1-1; clone size: NA
CDR3 DNA: TGTGCCAGCAGTTACTCGGTACAGGCAGTCTATGGCTACACCTTC; CDR3 protein: CASSYSVQAVYGYTF; D gene: NA; V gene: TRBV6-5; J gene: TRBJ1-2; clone size: NA
CDR3 DNA: TGCGCCAGCAGCTTGGGACTAGCGGGAGACAGAAATGAGCAGTTCTTC; CDR3 protein: CASSLGLAGDRNEQFF; D gene: TRBD2; V gene: TRBV5-1; J gene: TRBJ2-1; clone size: NA
CDR3 DNA: TGTGCCACCAGCAGTGGGACAGGGGAATACGAGCAGTACTTC; CDR3 protein: CATSSGTGEYEQYF; D gene: TRBD1; V gene: TRBV15; J gene: TRBJ2-7; clone size: few
CDR3 DNA: TGTGCCAGCAGCTTAGACAGGGACTATGGCTACACCTTC; CDR3 protein: CASSLDRDYGYTF; D gene: NA; V gene: TRBV11-2; J gene: TRBJ1-2; clone size: few
CDR3 DNA: TGTGCCAGCAGTATGCCGGGACAGGGAGGTGAAAAACTGTTTTTT; CDR3 protein: CASSMPGQGGEKLFF; D gene: TRBD1; V gene: TRBV28; J gene: TRBJ1-4; clone size: NA
CDR3 DNA: TGTGCTAGCAGCTTAGACGGGGGATCCTACAATGAGCAGTTCTTC; CDR3 protein: CASSLDGGSYNEQFF; D gene: NA; V gene: TRBV7-7; J gene: TRBJ2-1; clone size: NA